Listed here are 12 T cell receptor beta chains from one sample, sequenced in a study of blood T cell repertoires in COVID-19. TCRdb keeps only in-frame clones here, not all; method: immunoSEQ multiplex PCR. This table holds about 320,000 clones, roughly 90% found once. Specimen: PBMCs or T cells enriched from blood (not recorded which). The receptors come from a woman aged 30 to 39 who had been exposed to COVID-19.

V gene TRBV12-3 or TRBV12-4 combines with J gene TRBJ2-2; perhaps TRBD1 as D (6 bases). The CDR3 extends over 12 amino acids. V was clipped by 4 bases and J by 9 bases, with 9 bases between them. CDR3 coding DNA: TGTGCCAGCAGTTCCACAGGGAGGGAGCTGTTTTTT. The encoded protein is CASSSTGRELFF.

The chain carries TRBV5-1 and TRBJ1-4; D gene uncertain. The CDR3 has 15 residues. Germline V gene lookup returns CDR1 SGHRS and CDR2 YFSETQ. The ends were cut back, 3 bases at V and 0 bases at J, with 9 bases in the middle. As DNA, the CDR3 is TGCGCCAGCAGCTCCCGACATACAACTAATGAAAAACTGTTTTTT. Its translation: CASSSRHTTNEKLFF.

The V gene is TRBV12-5, the J gene TRBJ1-1; TRBD1 agrees at 7 bases. CDR3 length: 14 residues. From germline, CDR1 is LGHNT and CDR2 FRNRAP. V lost 8 bases to trimming and J lost 0 bases; unmatched junction nucleotides: 6. CDR3 sequence: CASPGQPMNTEAFF. The CDR3 nucleotides read TGTGCTAGTCCGGGACAGCCCATGAACACTGAAGCTTTCTTT. The full variable domain, completed using reference TRBV12-5 and TRBJ1-1, is DARVTQTPRHKVTEMGQEVTMRCQPILGHNTVFWYRQTMMQGLELLAYFRNRAPLDDSGMPKDRFSAEMPDATLATLKIQPSEPRDSAVYFCASPGQPMNTEAFFGQGTRLTVV.

As regards this clone: Different DNA sequences within this sample yield the same CDR3. The V gene is TRBV5-1, the J gene TRBJ1-4, with a weak D call TRBD1 (5 bases). The germline V gene encodes CDR1 SGHRS and CDR2 YFSETQ. Trimming took off 0 bases at V and 7 bases at J, with 13 bases between the two ends. This CDR3 comprises 15 residues. The CDR3 region has the DNA TGCGCCAGCAGCTTGGTCGAAGGGGCAGGTGAAAAACTGTTTTTT. Its translation is CASSLVEGAGEKLFF. Using reference TRBV5-1 and TRBJ1-4 for the parts outside the CDR3, the full variable domain is KAGVTQTPRYLIKTRGQQVTLSCSPISGHRSVSWYQQTPGQGLQFLFEYFSETQRNKGNFPGRFSGRQFSNSRSEMNVSTLELGDSALYLCASSLVEGAGEKLFFGSGTQLSVL.

The chain employs TRBV5-1 and TRBJ1-6; TRBD1 matches 10 bases. Germline lookup yields CDR1 SGHRS and CDR2 YFSETQ. The V segment lost 3 bases and the J segment 9 bases; nucleotides outside the gene matches: 6. The CDR3 covers 15 residues. The CDR3 DNA reads TGCGCCAGCAGCTACTCGGGACAGGGGATTTCACCCCTCCACTTT. It translates to CASSYSGQGISPLHF.

V gene TRBV5-1 combines with J gene TRBJ1-1, with D hard to call. Trimming stripped 0 bases from V and 1 base from J, with 7 bases between. The CDR3 contains 14 residues. Germline V gene sequence: CDR1 SGHRS, CDR2 YFSETQ. The DNA for the CDR3 is TGCGCCAGCAGCTTGGAGCTCGAGAACACTGAAGCTTTCTTT. Residues: CASSLELENTEAFF.

The chain is built from TRBV9 and TRBJ1-3; D may be TRBD1 (5 bases). Per the germline V gene, CDR1 is SGDLS and CDR2 is YYNGEE. V lost 0 bases and J lost 0, with 10 bases in between. The CDR3 length is 16 residues. In DNA form, the CDR3 reads TGTGCCAGCAGCGTAGACGCAGGGCACTCTGGAAACACCATATATTTT. This codes for CASSVDAGHSGNTIYF.

V and J are TRBV6-5 and TRBJ2-2; D perhaps matches TRBD1 (6 bases). The CDR3 covers 15 residues. Per germline, CDR1 MNHEY and CDR2 SVGAGI. V lost 7 bases, J lost 2 bases, and 14 bases lay in between. The CDR3 spells CASKLLTGNTGELFF. The DNA for the CDR3 is TGTGCCAGCAAACTTTTGACAGGCAACACCGGGGAGCTGTTTTTT.

The J gene is TRBJ1-5, the V gene TRBV19; no clear D gene. V was pared by 6 bases and J by 4 bases, with 16 bases between. CDR3 length: 15 amino acids. CDR1 LNHDA and CDR2 SQIVND come from the germline V gene (reference sequence). The CDR3 is CASSQYNGGNQPQHF. For the CDR3, the DNA is TGTGCCAGTAGCCAGTATAATGGAGGAAATCAGCCCCAGCATTTT.

J is TRBJ1-2 and V is TRBV10-3, with a weak D call TRBD1 (6 bases). This CDR3 comprises 12 residues. Germline values: CDR1 ENHRY, CDR2 SYGVKD. Trimming took 1 base from V and 7 from J, leaving 7 bases between them. The CDR3 DNA sequence: TGTGCCATCAGTGAGTACAGGGCTGGCTACACCTTC. Its translation: CAISEYRAGYTF.

This chain connects TRBV9 to TRBJ2-2, with 9 bases that match TRBD2. There are 14 residues in the CDR3. CDR1 is SGDLS and CDR2 is YYNGEE in the germline V gene. V shed 5 bases, J shed 5 bases, and the junction held 4 bases outside the gene matches. CDR3 coding DNA: TGTGCCAGCAGACTAGCGGGTAATACCGGGGAGCTGTTTTTT. Translating it yields CASRLAGNTGELFF. The full variable domain, in which reference TRBV9 and TRBJ2-2 provide the parts outside the CDR3, is DSGVTQTPKHLITATGQRVTLRCSPRSGDLSVYWYQQSLDQGLQFLIQYYNGEERAKGNILERFSAQQFPDLHSELNLSSLELGDSALYFCASRLAGNTGELFFGEGSRLTVL.

The sample holds a few counts of this clone. The V and J genes are TRBV7-9 and TRBJ2-7; D uncertain. V lost 5 bases, J lost 2 bases, and 13 bases lay in between. Germline V CDR1 and CDR2: SEHNR, FQNEAQ (reference sequence). CDR3 length: 14 amino acids. CDR3 in DNA: TGTGCCAGCAGCCCCGGTGGTGATGCCTACGAGCAGTACTTC. This gives the protein CASSPGGDAYEQYF.